These 27 T cell receptor beta chains were sequenced from one sample in a study of cytomegalovirus exposure and HLA in healthy donors (dated by TCRdb to 2016 to 2017). Preparation of the library involved the immunoSEQ multiplex PCR assay. For the multiplex PCR, a mixture combining 60 forward primers for TCR Vbeta segments and 13 reverse primers for TCR Jbeta segments was used. The source is immuneACCESS, and TCRdb retained only in-frame sequences with V and J called. Part of the clones is not carried over; for the studies checked, unresolved V genes explain less than half of this, and the remainder is unexplained. The table for this sample lists roughly 99,000 clones; around 72% of them were counted only once. The ten biggest clones cover around 15% of the sample. Material: PBMCs. The receptor source for this set is a woman between 35 and 50 years old in good health and CMV-seropositive.

This chain uses TRBV30 with TRBJ1-1; no clear D. Trimming cost V 5 bases and J 4 bases, with 11 bases left between them. The CDR3 is 12 residues long. From germline, CDR1 is GTSNPN and CDR2 SVGIG (reference sequence). The CDR3 sequence is CAWRGVATEAFF. CDR3 coding DNA: TGTGCCTGGCGGGGTGTGGCCACTGAAGCTTTCTTT.

In this sample, this clone turned up a few times. V gene TRBV7-2 combines with J gene TRBJ1-1; D perhaps matches TRBD1 (6 bases). The germline CDR1 and CDR2 sequences are SGHTA and FQGNSA. The CDR3 totals 13 residues. Trimming removed 1 base from V and 3 bases from J, with 6 bases in between. CDR3 sequence: CASSLDRDTEAFF. The CDR3 region has the DNA TGTGCCAGCAGCTTAGACAGGGACACTGAAGCTTTCTTT.

The J gene is TRBJ2-7, the V gene TRBV4-3; maybe TRBD2 (6 bases). Trimming cost V 2 bases and J 5 bases, with 16 bases left between them. Germline-derived CDR1 and CDR2 are LGHNA and YSLEER. The CDR3 has 15 residues. The chain's CDR3 is CASSQLATTIHEQYF. The CDR3 coding sequence is TGCGCCAGCAGCCAACTAGCGACTACTATCCACGAGCAGTACTTC.

V gene TRBV6-1 combines with J gene TRBJ1-2, with D possibly TRBD1 on 5 matching bases. The V end lost 6 bases, the J end lost 8 bases, and 13 bases lay between the germline ends. The CDR3 is 12 amino acids. Germline V gives CDR1 MNHNS, CDR2 SASEGT. CDR3 amino acids: CASRPDRSGYTF. CDR3 DNA sequence: TGTGCCAGCAGACCTGACAGAAGCGGCTACACCTTC.

The chain recombines TRBV4-3 with TRBJ1-3, with 8 bases lining up with TRBD1. V lost 0 bases, J lost 0 bases, and 7 bases stayed unmatched. CDR1 and CDR2 (germline): LGHNA, YSLEER. This CDR3 spans 18 amino acids. The CDR3 coding sequence is TGCGCCAGCAGCCAAGAGTTAGCAGGGGGCCTCTCTGGAAACACCATATATTTT. Amino acids: CASSQELAGGLSGNTIYF.

The chain has TRBV18 and TRBJ1-2; 8 nucleotides align to TRBD1. Germline CDR1 is KGHSH and CDR2 is LQKENI. The CDR3 runs 16 residues. Trimming cost V 3 bases and J 5 bases; bases outside gene matches: 11. CDR3 region: CASSPTRLTGEYGYTF. CDR3 DNA: TGTGCCAGCTCACCGACTAGACTGACAGGGGAGTATGGCTACACCTTC.

Notes on this clone: A much larger clone differs from this one at a single base, so this may be a read error. The chain has TRBV11-2 and TRBJ1-1; tentatively, D is TRBD1 (5 bases). V was shortened by 4 bases and J by 1 base, with 7 bases between the two germline ends. CDR1 and CDR2 (germline): SGHAT, FQNNGV. This CDR3 region has 13 residues. The CDR3 sequence is CASSSDRNTEAFF. CDR3 nucleotides: TGTGCCAGCAGCTCCGACAGGAACACTGAAGCTTTCTTT.

The gene calls are TRBV7-3 and TRBJ2-2, with TRBD1 identical over 8 bases. The CDR3 runs to 15 residues. The trim removed 4 bases at V and 4 bases at J, leaving 5 bases unmatched. From germline, CDR1 is SGHTA and CDR2 FQGTGA. In DNA form, the CDR3 reads TGTGCCAGCAGCTCGGGACAGGCGGGCACCGGGGAGCTGTTTTTT. Protein product: CASSSGQAGTGELFF.

The rearrangement links TRBV6-5 to TRBJ1-5, with D tentatively TRBD1 (5 bases). Germline CDR1 reads MNHEY; CDR2 reads SVGAGI. V dropped 2 bases and J dropped 8 bases, with 10 bases sitting between them. The CDR3 runs to 13 residues. The CDR3 DNA is TGTGCCAGCAGTTACAGGGGCCAGGAGCCCCAGCATTTT. This gives the protein CASSYRGQEPQHF.

The chain recombines TRBV2 with TRBJ2-1; a weak D match, TRBD1 (8 bases). The germline gives CDR1 SNHLY, CDR2 FYNNEI. V lost 5 bases to trimming and J lost 4 bases, with 18 bases between them. This CDR3 is built from 16 residues. The CDR3 loop reads CASSPQGAGGYNEQFF. The CDR3 DNA reads as TGTGCCAGCAGTCCCCAGGGGGCCGGGGGGTACAATGAGCAGTTCTTC.

A single count supports this clone. This specimen includes other DNA sequences encoding the same CDR3. V and J are TRBV4-1 and TRBJ1-2; D possibly corresponds to TRBD1 (5 bases). Between the trimmed V and J ends, which lost 0 bases and 5 bases, there was a span of 7 bases. The CDR3 spans 13 residues. Germline CDR1 is MGHRA and CDR2 is YSYEKL. CDR3 bases: TGCGCCAGCAGCCAAGAGGGGGGGTATGGCTACACCTTC. Protein product: CASSQEGGYGYTF.

The chain uses TRBV30 and TRBJ1-1; 9 bases fit TRBD1. This CDR3 spans 13 amino acids. V lost 5 bases to trimming and J lost 3 bases; unmatched junction nucleotides: 4. From germline, CDR1 is GTSNPN and CDR2 SVGIG (reference sequence). The CDR3 reads CAWGRQGDTEAFF. Written as DNA, the CDR3 is TGTGCCTGGGGAAGACAGGGGGACACTGAAGCTTTCTTT.

The CDR3 region is CASRNNEQFF. The CDR3 bases are TGTGCCAGTAGAAACAATGAGCAGTTCTTC. The chain carries TRBV6-1 and TRBJ2-1; no reliable D call. The V end was cut by 9 bases, the J end by 5 bases, with 5 bases between. The CDR3 covers 10 residues. Germline loops: CDR1 MNHNS, CDR2 SASEGT.

The chain links TRBV5-1 to TRBJ1-6; weak D call: TRBD1 (5 bases). V was pared by 4 bases and J by 7 bases, with 21 bases between. Germline V gives CDR1 SGHRS, CDR2 YFSETQ. The CDR3 extends over 17 amino acids. The CDR3 DNA is TGCGCCAGCAGCCTCCCCACGGGGGAGGCGGGAAATTCACCCCTCCACTTT. Amino acid sequence: CASSLPTGEAGNSPLHF. Supplemented by reference TRBV5-1 and TRBJ1-6, the full variable domain reads KAGVTQTPRYLIKTRGQQVTLSCSPISGHRSVSWYQQTPGQGLQFLFEYFSETQRNKGNFPGRFSGRQFSNSRSEMNVSTLELGDSALYLCASSLPTGEAGNSPLHFGNGTRLTVT.

This clone came up a few times. V and J are TRBV5-5 and TRBJ2-4; 10 bases are shared with TRBD1. The V gene's germline CDR1 is SGHKS and CDR2 YYEKEE (reference sequence). CDR3 length: 14 amino acids. J lost 8 bases, V lost 5 bases, and 7 bases had no gene match. In DNA, the CDR3 is TGTGCCAGCAGTTCCGGCGGGACAGGGGACATTCAGTACTTC. Translated: CASSSGGTGDIQYF.

The rearrangement uses TRBV11-2 and TRBJ1-5; D is undetermined. Per the germline V gene, CDR1 is SGHAT and CDR2 is FQNNGV. The CDR3 extends over 14 amino acids. V was cut by 5 bases and J by 7 bases, with 15 bases left in between. Here the CDR3 reads CASSRTGGEQPQHF. The CDR3, as DNA: TGTGCCAGCAGCCGGACGGGCGGGGAACAGCCCCAGCATTTT.

The chain uses TRBV6-5 and TRBJ1-4; D remains unclear. This CDR3 has 15 residues. Germline V CDR1 and CDR2: MNHEY, SVGAGI. The V and J ends lost 5 bases and 0 bases respectively, with 10 bases between them. The CDR3: CASSRNSATNEKLFF. CDR3 bases: TGTGCCAGCAGTCGAAACAGTGCAACTAATGAAAAACTGTTTTTT.

Comment on this clone: The same CDR3 also results from other DNA sequences found in this sample. The chain uses TRBV2 and TRBJ1-1; TRBD1 matches 7 bases. V gave up 5 bases and J gave up 1 base; unmatched junction bases: 1. The germline CDR1 and CDR2 sequences are SNHLY and FYNNEI. The length of the CDR3 is 13 residues. This CDR3 reads CASSQGENTEAFF. CDR3 sequence (DNA): TGTGCCAGCAGTCAGGGGGAGAACACTGAAGCTTTCTTT. Drawing the rest from reference TRBV2 and TRBJ1-1, the complete variable domain is EPEVTQTPSHQVTQMGQEVILRCVPISNHLYFYWYRQILGQKVEFLVSFYNNEISEKSEIFDDQFSVERPDGSNFTLKIRSTKLEDSAMYFCASSQGENTEAFFGQGTRLTVV.

V and J are TRBV29-1 and TRBJ2-5, with 7 bases matching TRBD1. The germline V gene has CDR1 SQVTM and CDR2 ANQGSEA. The V segment lost 3 bases and the J segment 2 bases; nucleotides outside the gene matches: 6. The CDR3 is 14 amino acids. The CDR3 bases are TGCAGCGTTGATCCGGACAGGTCTCAAGAGACCCAGTACTTC. Translated: CSVDPDRSQETQYF. The variable domain in full, completed from reference TRBV29-1 and TRBJ2-5, reads SAVISQKPSRDICQRGTSLTIQCQVDSQVTMMFWYRQQPGQSLTLIATANQGSEATYESGFVIDKFPISRPNLTFSTLTVSNMSPEDSSIYLCSVDPDRSQETQYFGPGTRLLVL.

J is TRBJ2-5 and V is TRBV29-1, with D possibly TRBD1 on 5 matching bases. The V end lost 3 bases, the J end lost 5 bases, and 7 bases lay between the germline ends. Germline CDR1 reads SQVTM; CDR2 reads ANQGSEA. The CDR3 has 11 residues. CDR3 coding DNA: TGCAGCGTTGATAAGGGGGAGACCCAGTACTTC. The encoded protein is CSVDKGETQYF.

The rearrangement links TRBV4-1 to TRBJ1-1; D is ambiguous. V lost 2 bases and J 1 base, leaving 14 bases between the germline ends. The germline CDR1 and CDR2 sequences are MGHRA and YSYEKL. CDR3 length: 16 residues. The CDR3 DNA reads TGCGCCAGCAGCCAACCCGTACTGTACGAGAACACTGAAGCTTTCTTT. Translated: CASSQPVLYENTEAFF.

The rearrangement uses TRBV18 and TRBJ2-1, with 12 bases aligning to TRBD2. After removal of 2 bases from V and 7 bases from J, the junction contained 3 bases not matched to a gene. The length of the CDR3 is 15 residues. Germline V gives CDR1 KGHSH, CDR2 LQKENI. The CDR3 loop is CASSPSSGGENEQFF. The CDR3 coding sequence is TGTGCCAGCTCACCATCTAGCGGGGGGGAAAATGAGCAGTTCTTC.

Only one count was recorded for this clone. This chain uses TRBV9 with TRBJ1-1; 7 bases map to TRBD1. From germline, CDR1 is SGDLS and CDR2 YYNGEE. This CDR3 is built from 16 residues. V was clipped by 0 bases and J by 1 base; unmatched bases: 6. CDR3 bases: TGTGCCAGCAGCGTAGGGGGGACAGAGCCGAACACTGAAGCTTTCTTT. It encodes CASSVGGTEPNTEAFF.

This clone was picked up a small number of times. This sequence joins TRBV5-6 and TRBJ2-1; D may be TRBD2 (5 bases). Germline loops: CDR1 SGHDT, CDR2 YYEEEE. The V gene lost 0 bases and the J gene lost 4 bases, with 14 bases spanning the gap. The CDR3 has 16 amino acids. This CDR3 is CASSLVQVSGYNEQFF. CDR3 DNA: TGTGCCAGCAGCTTGGTGCAGGTCTCGGGGTACAATGAGCAGTTCTTC. Supplemented by reference TRBV5-6 and TRBJ2-1, the full variable domain reads DAGVTQSPTHLIKTRGQQVTLRCSPKSGHDTVSWYQQALGQGPQFIFQYYEEEERQRGNFPDRFSGHQFPNYSSELNVNALLLGDSALYLCASSLVQVSGYNEQFFGPGTRLTVL.

The chain carries TRBV11-3 and TRBJ1-4; D call uncertain. V lost 7 bases, J lost 14 bases, and 14 bases lay in between. Germline V CDR1 and CDR2: SGHNT, YENEEA. The CDR3 has 11 residues. This chain's CDR3 is CASKDHRVLFF. The CDR3 bases are TGTGCCAGCAAAGATCACCGGGTCCTGTTTTTT.

The chain employs TRBV25-1 and TRBJ1-1; 7 nucleotides agree with TRBD1. J lost 4 bases, V lost 6 bases, and 5 bases had no gene match. The germline V gene encodes CDR1 MGHDK and CDR2 SYGVNS. This CDR3 region has 13 residues. CDR3 nucleotides: TGTGCCAGCAGATTGACAGGGATCACTGAAGCTTTCTTT. Translated: CASRLTGITEAFF.

The chain has TRBV5-8 and TRBJ2-1; 10 nucleotides agree with TRBD2. Germline CDR1 is SGHTS and CDR2 is YDEGEE. V lost 4 bases to trimming and J lost 4 bases; unmatched junction nucleotides: 8. The CDR3 spans 16 residues. The CDR3 protein is CASSTSGTSEYNEQFF. In nucleotides, the CDR3 is TGTGCCAGCAGCACATCCGGGACTAGCGAGTACAATGAGCAGTTCTTC.